Given below is one TCR beta chain in context. Its binding antigen is unknown. No much larger clone exists at a distance of one base, and base qualities are not known. Other DNA sequences from this sample encode an identical CDR3 as well. CDR1 and CDR2, per the germline V gene, are SGHAT and FQNNGV. From cysteine to phenylalanine, the CDR3 is 14 amino acids long. Only CDR3 DNA remains: 42 bases, in frame from the first base. The junction carries 5 bases between V and J, which are trimmed by 0 bases and 2 bases respectively. The data stem from a study of shared clonotypes between healthy human individuals (dated by TCRdb to 2020 to 2021). In terms of the full investigation: The cohort included a few men and a couple of women between 18 and 49 years of age. For each donor, CD4 naive and CD4 memory were each given three plates, CD8 naive was given two plates, and CD8 memory was given one plate. The study deeply sequenced blood TCR repertoires of five healthy adults to estimate repertoire size and the extent of clonotype sharing between individuals. To increase sequencing depth and limit assay-specific biases, TCR repertoire library preparation and sequencing were carried out by different laboratories using diverse techniques. Each donor's leukapheresis produced roughly between roughly 0.9 and 8.9 billion PBMCs.

General findings and caveats noted by the study authors: Naive subsets generally had larger estimated clonotype richness than memory subsets did. Only blood was sampled, and tissue TCR repertoires likely differ from those in blood. Even with the large sequencing depth, rarefaction of the sorted-subset datasets indicated that sequencing was incomplete. Higher generation probabilities were observed for clonotypes shared by all four sorted-subset donors than for non-shared clonotypes. When a handful of donors were compared, the shared fraction of clonotypes was 5% to 6.5% for naive CD4, 3.5% for naive CD8, 2.3% for memory CD4, and 0.4% for memory CD8. The genetic and exposure-history diversity represented was limited by the small number of donors. Based on pairwise subsampling, the degree of clonotype sharing among donors was expected to be affected by sequencing depth.

Using the deep immunoSEQ assay, multiplex PCR amplified TCR CDR3 regions from genomic DNA. Extracted genomic DNA from each cell subset was spread evenly across all wells of several immunoSEQ 96-well plates, with each plate serving as a replicate. Each replicate PCR for sorted subsets received about 210 ng genomic DNA, equal to about 30,000 T cell genomes. The purified libraries were quantified using a Qubit 3.0 fluorometer, sized with a Bioanalyzer 2100, and then quantified again using the KAPA Library Quantification kit. A separate single-read 150-cycle Illumina NextSeq 550 flow cell was used to sequence each immunoSEQ 96-well plate. As for how the authors treated the data: The immunoSEQ output contained only junctional sequences without quality scores, so filtering could not match that applied to full-length reads. To assign V/J genes and CDR3, sequences were annotated using PyIR, a Python wrapper for IgBLAST v1.9, with IMGT germline references. Reads with weak V/J assignments (E-value above 1e-6), missing CDR3, stop codons, out-of-frame junctions, or ambiguous translated residues were removed. V3J clonotypes were defined as sequences sharing an identical inferred V gene, J gene, and CDR3 amino acid sequence. Percentage overlap between repertoires was calculated by dividing the number of shared unique clonotypes by the size of the smaller repertoire. Repertoire richness was assessed with RTK rarefaction, the Chao1 estimator, and Recon v2.1 estimates of unobserved clonotypes. For all TCRbeta clonotypes obtained by the gDNA method from four donors, generation probabilities were computed with OLGA. Held by TCRdb, this immuneACCESS table contains in-frame sequences only and omits some clones. Under half of the omission traces to an unresolved V gene where checked; the cause of the rest is unknown. Clone size and V and J calls were adopted from that table, with D and trimming inferred from the DNA. The sample yields approximately 400,000 clones; 90% to 98% were counted once. Around 0.32% of the sample lies in the top ten.

The donors were healthy, HIV-negative adults with no recently reported acute infections or vaccinations. All donors were Caucasian adults living in Nashville, Tennessee, USA. CD8 memory samples consisted of magnetically selected CD45RO+ cells combined with CCR7-negative CD45RA+ effector memory (TemRA) cells. Blood was obtained by leukapheresis, after which PBMCs were separated by Ficoll-Histopaque density gradient centrifugation and cryopreserved in liquid nitrogen vapor phase. Analytical flow cytometry was used to check the purity and quantity of each magnetically sorted T cell population. Genomic DNA was isolated from each sorted fraction and quantified by UV absorbance on a Nanodrop 2000c.

The sequenced sample was memory CD8+ T cells sorted from blood. The cell subset or site label of this sample denotes: CD45RO+ cells pooled with CCR7-negative TemRA cells. The rearranged chain carries TRBV11-2 and TRBJ1-5; the D gene lacks a confident call. This sequence was found in a man aged 25-40 years in good health. The CDR3 here reads CASSLDQGNQPQHF. Read as DNA, the sequence is TGTGCCAGCAGCTTAGATCAGGGCAATCAGCCCCAGCATTTT.